The 7 T cell receptor beta chains below come from one sample, sequenced in a study of cytomegalovirus exposure and HLA in healthy donors. In the PCR, 60 Vbeta and 13 Jbeta primers were used. Repertoires were generated with immunoSEQ multiplex PCR, while TCRdb's copy carries only in-frame clones and drops some. This sample has 150,000 to 200,000 clones, with over 75% found just once. The sequencing sample was made of PBMCs. These receptors were obtained from a boy aged 2-9 years in good health and CMV-seronegative.

The chain is built from TRBV2 and TRBJ2-7, with TRBD2 identical over 7 bases. This CDR3 contains 13 residues. The J segment lost 3 bases and the V segment lost 5 bases, leaving 4 bases of the junction unmatched. Germline CDR1 SNHLY, CDR2 FYNNEI. The CDR3 nucleotides are TGTGCCAGCAGTTATAAGCGGGACTACGAGCAGTACTTC. This encodes CASSYKRDYEQYF.

The chain recombines TRBV6-5 with TRBJ2-3; D is undetermined. Per germline, CDR1 MNHEY and CDR2 SVGAGI. The V end lost 0 bases, the J end lost 6 bases, and 13 bases lay between the germline ends. The CDR3 is 15 amino acids. The CDR3 DNA follows: TGTGCCAGCAGTTACTCGAAGTTCGCGTGGGATACGCAGTATTTT. This sequence encodes CASSYSKFAWDTQYF.

The CDR3 region is CASSSPGTSGDSYNEQFF. DNA for the CDR3: TGTGCCAGCAGCTCCCCCGGGACTAGCGGGGACTCCTACAATGAGCAGTTCTTC. This sequence joins TRBV7-9 and TRBJ2-1, with 13 bases identical to TRBD2. J was trimmed by 0 bases and V by 4 bases; bases with no gene match: 6. Looked up from germline, CDR1 is SEHNR and CDR2 is FQNEAQ (reference sequence). This CDR3 contains 18 residues. Filled out from reference TRBV7-9 and TRBJ2-1, the complete variable domain reads DTGVSQNPRHKITKRGQNVTFRCDPISEHNRLYWYRQTLGQGPEFLTYFQNEAQLEKSRLLSDRFSAERPKGSFSTLEIQRTEQGDSAMYLCASSSPGTSGDSYNEQFFGPGTRLTVL.

This chain's CDR3 is CASRLAATDTQYF. The CDR3 nucleotides are TGCGCCAGCAGACTAGCGGCGACAGATACGCAGTATTTT. V gene TRBV4-1 combines with J gene TRBJ2-3, with 8 bases lining up with TRBD2. Trimming removed 6 bases from V and 3 bases from J; junction bases left unmatched: 2. Germline CDR1 and CDR2: MGHRA and YSYEKL. This CDR3 is 13 amino acids long.

The rearrangement uses TRBV7-2 and TRBJ2-7; 10 nucleotides line up with TRBD2. The germline V gene has CDR1 SGHTA and CDR2 FQGNSA. J lost 2 bases, V lost 0 bases, and 1 base had no gene match. The CDR3 is made up of 15 amino acids. The CDR3, as DNA: TGTGCCAGCAGCTTAGCAGCGGGGGGGCCCTACGAGCAGTACTTC. This sequence encodes CASSLAAGGPYEQYF.

The chain has TRBV2 and TRBJ1-4; possible D gene TRBD1, 5 bases. Germline CDR1 is SNHLY and CDR2 is FYNNEI. The V and J ends lost 6 bases and 10 bases respectively, with 9 bases between them. The CDR3 extends over 11 amino acids. CDR3 region: CASRAGGKLFF. The CDR3 coding sequence is TGTGCCAGCAGGGCGGGGGGAAAACTGTTTTTT.

The chain joins TRBV7-8 to TRBJ1-2; no firm D call. This CDR3 contains 14 residues. Germline loops: CDR1 SGHVS, CDR2 FQNEAQ. Trimming took off 1 base at V and 4 bases at J, with 10 bases between the two ends. CDR3 sequence: CASSLVDSGYGYTF. The CDR3 coding sequence is TGTGCCAGCAGCTTAGTGGATTCAGGCTATGGCTACACCTTC.